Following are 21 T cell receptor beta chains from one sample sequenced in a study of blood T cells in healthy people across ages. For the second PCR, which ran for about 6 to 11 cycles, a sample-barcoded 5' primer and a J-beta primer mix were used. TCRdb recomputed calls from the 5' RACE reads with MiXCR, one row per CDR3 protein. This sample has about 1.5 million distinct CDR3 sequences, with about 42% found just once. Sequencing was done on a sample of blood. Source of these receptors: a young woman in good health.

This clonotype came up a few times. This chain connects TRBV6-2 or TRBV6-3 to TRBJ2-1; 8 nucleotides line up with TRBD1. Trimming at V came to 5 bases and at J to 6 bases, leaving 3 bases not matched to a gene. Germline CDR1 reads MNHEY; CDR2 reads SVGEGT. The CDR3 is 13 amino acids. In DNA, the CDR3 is TGTGCCAGCAGTCAGGGGGCGCCCAATGAGCAGTTCTTC. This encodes CASSQGAPNEQFF.

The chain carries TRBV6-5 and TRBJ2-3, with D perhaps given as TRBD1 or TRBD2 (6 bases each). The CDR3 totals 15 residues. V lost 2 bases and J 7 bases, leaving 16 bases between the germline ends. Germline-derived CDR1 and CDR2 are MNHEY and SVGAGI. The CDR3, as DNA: TGTGCCAGCAGTTACGAAGGGGGGACACCAAATACGCAGTATTTT. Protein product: CASSYEGGTPNTQYF.

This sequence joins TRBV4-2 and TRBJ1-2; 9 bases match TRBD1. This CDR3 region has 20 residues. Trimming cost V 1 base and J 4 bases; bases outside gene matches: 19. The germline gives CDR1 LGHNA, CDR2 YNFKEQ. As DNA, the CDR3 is TGTGCCAGCAGCCAAGCCTCGGGACAGGGCGAATGGAAGAATAGCTATGGCTACACCTTC. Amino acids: CASSQASGQGEWKNSYGYTF.

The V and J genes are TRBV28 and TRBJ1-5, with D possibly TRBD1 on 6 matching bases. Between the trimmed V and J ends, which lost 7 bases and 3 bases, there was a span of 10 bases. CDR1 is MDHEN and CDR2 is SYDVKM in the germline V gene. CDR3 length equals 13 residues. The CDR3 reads CASKGGNNQPQHF. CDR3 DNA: TGTGCCAGCAAGGGGGGAAACAATCAGCCCCAGCATTTT.

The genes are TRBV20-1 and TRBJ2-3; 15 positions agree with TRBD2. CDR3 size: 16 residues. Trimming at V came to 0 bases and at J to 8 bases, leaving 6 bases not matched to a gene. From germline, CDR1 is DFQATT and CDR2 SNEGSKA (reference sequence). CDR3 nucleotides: TGCAGTGCTAGAGAGGGGACTAGCGGGAGGCCGGGTACGCAGTATTTT. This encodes CSAREGTSGRPGTQYF.

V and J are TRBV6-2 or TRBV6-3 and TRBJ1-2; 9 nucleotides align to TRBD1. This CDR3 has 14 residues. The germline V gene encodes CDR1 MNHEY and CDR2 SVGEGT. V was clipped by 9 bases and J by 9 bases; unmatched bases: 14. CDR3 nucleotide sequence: TGTGCCAGTAGAAGAACAGGGGGCTTAGAACGCTACACCTTC. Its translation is CASRRTGGLERYTF.

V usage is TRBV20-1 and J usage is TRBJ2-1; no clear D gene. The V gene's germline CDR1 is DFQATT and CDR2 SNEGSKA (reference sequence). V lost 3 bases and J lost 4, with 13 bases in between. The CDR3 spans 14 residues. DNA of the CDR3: TGCAGTGCTAGTGGGCTCCGACGATACAATGAGCAGTTCTTC. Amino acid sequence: CSASGLRRYNEQFF.

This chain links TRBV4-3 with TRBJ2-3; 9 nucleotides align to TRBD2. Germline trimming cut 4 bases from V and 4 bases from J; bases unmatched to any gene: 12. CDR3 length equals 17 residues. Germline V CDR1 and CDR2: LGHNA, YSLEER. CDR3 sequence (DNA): TGCGCCAGCAGCCTCCAAGGAGGTAGCGGGAGCGCAGATACGCAGTATTTT. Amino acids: CASSLQGGSGSADTQYF.

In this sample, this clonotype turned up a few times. The DNA for the CDR3 is TGTGCCAGCAGTTACTACCTAGCGGGAGGACAGACCCAGTACTTC. The encoded protein is CASSYYLAGGQTQYF. The chain recombines TRBV6-5 with TRBJ2-5; TRBD2 matches at 11 bases. CDR3 length: 15 residues. Germline lookup yields CDR1 MNHEY and CDR2 SVGAGI. V dropped 1 base and J dropped 6; count of bases not matched to a gene: 4.

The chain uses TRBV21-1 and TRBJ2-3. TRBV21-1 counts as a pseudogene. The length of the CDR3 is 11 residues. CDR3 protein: CPAKSTDTQYF. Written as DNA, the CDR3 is TGTCCTGCCAAAAGCACAGATACGCAGTATTTT.

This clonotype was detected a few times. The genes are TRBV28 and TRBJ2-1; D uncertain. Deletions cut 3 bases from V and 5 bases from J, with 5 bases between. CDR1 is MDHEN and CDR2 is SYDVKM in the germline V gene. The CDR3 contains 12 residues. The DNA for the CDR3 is TGTGCCAGCAGTTTGAAGGACAATGAGCAGTTCTTC. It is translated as CASSLKDNEQFF.

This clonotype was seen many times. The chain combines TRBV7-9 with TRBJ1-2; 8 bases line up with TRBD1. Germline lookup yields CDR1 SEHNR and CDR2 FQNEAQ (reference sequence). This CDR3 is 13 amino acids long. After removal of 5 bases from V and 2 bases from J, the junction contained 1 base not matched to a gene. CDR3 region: CASSRQGNYGYTF. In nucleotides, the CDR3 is TGTGCCAGCAGCCGACAGGGGAACTATGGCTACACCTTC.

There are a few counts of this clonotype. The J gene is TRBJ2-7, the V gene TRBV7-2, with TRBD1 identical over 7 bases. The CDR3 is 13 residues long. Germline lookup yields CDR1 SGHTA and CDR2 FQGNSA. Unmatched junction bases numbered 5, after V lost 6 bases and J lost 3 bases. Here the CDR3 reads CASSRDSLYEQYF. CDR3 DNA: TGTGCCAGCAGTCGGGACAGCCTCTACGAGCAGTACTTC. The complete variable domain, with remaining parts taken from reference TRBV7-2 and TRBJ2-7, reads GAGVSQSPSNKVTEKGKDVELRCDPISGHTALYWYRQSLGQGLEFLIYFQGNSAPDKSGLPSDRFSAERTGGSVSTLTIQRTQQEDSAVYLCASSRDSLYEQYFGPGTRLTVT.

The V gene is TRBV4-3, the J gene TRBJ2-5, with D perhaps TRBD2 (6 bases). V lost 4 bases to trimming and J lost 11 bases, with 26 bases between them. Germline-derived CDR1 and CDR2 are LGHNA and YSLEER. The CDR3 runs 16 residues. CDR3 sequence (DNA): TGCGCCAGCAGCCCCCGCTCCAGGGACTTGTACAATGAGCAGTACTTC. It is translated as CASSPRSRDLYNEQYF.

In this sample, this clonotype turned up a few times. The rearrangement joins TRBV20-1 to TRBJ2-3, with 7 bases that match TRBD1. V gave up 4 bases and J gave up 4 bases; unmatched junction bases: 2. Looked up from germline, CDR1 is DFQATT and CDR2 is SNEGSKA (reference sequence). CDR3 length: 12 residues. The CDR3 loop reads CSANRGSDTQYF. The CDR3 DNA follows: TGCAGTGCTAACAGGGGATCAGATACGCAGTATTTT.

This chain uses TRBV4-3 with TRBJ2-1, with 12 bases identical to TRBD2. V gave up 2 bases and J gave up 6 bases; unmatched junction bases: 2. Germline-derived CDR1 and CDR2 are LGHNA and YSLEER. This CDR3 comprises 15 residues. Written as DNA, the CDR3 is TGCGCCAGCAGCCAACTAGCGGGGGGGCGCAATGAGCAGTTCTTC. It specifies CASSQLAGGRNEQFF.

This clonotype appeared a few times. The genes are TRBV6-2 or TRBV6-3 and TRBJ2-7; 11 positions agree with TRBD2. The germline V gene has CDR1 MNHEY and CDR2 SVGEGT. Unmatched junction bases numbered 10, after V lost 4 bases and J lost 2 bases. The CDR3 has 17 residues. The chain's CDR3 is CASSSTKTSGKTYEQYF. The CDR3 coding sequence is TGTGCCAGCAGTTCCACCAAGACTAGCGGGAAGACCTACGAGCAGTACTTC.

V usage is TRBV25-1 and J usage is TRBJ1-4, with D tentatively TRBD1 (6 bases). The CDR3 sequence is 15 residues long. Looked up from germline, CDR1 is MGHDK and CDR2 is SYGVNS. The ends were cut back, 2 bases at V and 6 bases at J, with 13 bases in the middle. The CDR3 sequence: CASSEGGGRYEKLFF. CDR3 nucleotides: TGTGCCAGCAGTGAAGGGGGCGGGAGGTATGAAAAACTGTTTTTT.

CDR3 DNA sequence: TGCAGTGCTAGAGATCATACAGGGAGGGATGGCTACACCTTC. Its translation: CSARDHTGRDGYTF. The chain links TRBV20-1 to TRBJ1-2; a weak D match, TRBD1 (6 bases). The CDR3 is made up of 14 amino acids. Germline V gene sequence: CDR1 DFQATT, CDR2 SNEGSKA (reference sequence). V was clipped by 0 bases and J by 6 bases, with 14 bases between them.

Here the CDR3 reads CSARGRGVYEQYF. DNA for the CDR3: TGCAGTGCTAGGGGCAGGGGTGTGTACGAGCAGTACTTC. The chain is built from TRBV20-1 and TRBJ2-7; D perhaps matches TRBD1 (6 bases). Germline V lookup: CDR1 DFQATT, CDR2 SNEGSKA (reference sequence). The V end was cut by 3 bases, the J end by 4 bases, with 13 bases between. This CDR3 region has 13 residues.

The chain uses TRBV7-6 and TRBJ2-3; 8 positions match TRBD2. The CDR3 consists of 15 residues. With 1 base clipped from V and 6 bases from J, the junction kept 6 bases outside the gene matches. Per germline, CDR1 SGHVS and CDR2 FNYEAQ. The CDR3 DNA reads TGTGCCAGCAGCTTAGTCCGGGAGGGTGTCGATACGCAGTATTTT. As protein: CASSLVREGVDTQYF.